This T cell receptor beta chain derives from a study of blood T cell repertoires in COVID-19. The overall study: PBMCs, B-cell-depleted T cells, or T cells provided the cDNA or gDNA that made up the material.

From germline, CDR1 is LGHDT and CDR2 YNNKEL (reference sequence). Trimming removed 0 bases from V and 1 base from J, with 9 bases in between. The CDR3 extends over 15 amino acids. Using immunoSEQ multiplex PCR, the repertoire was profiled, and TCRdb retains in-frame clones only, with some absent. The profile shows roughly 75,000 clones, about 80% of them singletons. This receptor was taken from a man in his 70s with acute or convalescent COVID-19. V and J are TRBV3-1 (or the pseudogene TRBV3-2) and TRBJ1-2; a weak D match, TRBD1 (5 bases). Sequencing was carried out using peripheral blood. CDR3 region: CASSQEGAVNYGYTF. For the CDR3, the DNA is TGTGCCAGCAGCCAAGAAGGGGCGGTTAACTATGGCTACACCTTC.